This T cell receptor beta chain was recorded in a study of blood T cell repertoires in COVID-19. Study context: The cDNA or gDNA used as material had been derived from T cells, B-cell-depleted T cells, or PBMCs.

This CDR3 spans 15 amino acids. Trimming took off 4 bases at V and 1 base at J, with 13 bases between the two ends. Per germline, CDR1 MNHEY and CDR2 SVGAGI. Original data processing: Quantification of nucleated cells was approximated via reference gene primer amplification. Measured with immunoSEQ multiplex PCR; TCRdb has only the in-frame clones, and not every one. D and trimming were read from the DNA, whereas the V and J calls and clone size are those reported in that table. The repertoire holds under 75,000 clones, with over 75% as singletons. The chain employs TRBV6-5 and TRBJ1-2; a weak D match, TRBD1 (5 bases). The sample taken for sequencing was peripheral blood. This sequence originates from a man in his 60s with acute or convalescent COVID-19. CDR3 nucleotides: TGTGCCAGCAGTTGGTCCACAGGAGTTAACTATGGCTACACCTTC. Amino acid sequence: CASSWSTGVNYGYTF.